This T cell receptor (beta chain) comes out of a study of T cells in Graves' hyperthyroidism and ophthalmopathy. CDR3 length: 11 amino acids. Per germline, CDR1 SNHLY and CDR2 FYNNEI. The source material, RNA transcripts, was used to amplify TCR beta CDR3 regions. First-round RT-PCR with HTBI primers amplified the TCR CDR3 region. TCRdb independently ran MiXCR on the multiplex PCR reads; one entry per CDR3 protein. The repertoire consists of about 200,000 distinct CDR3 sequences, with over 15% occurring once and the leading ten covering 50%. This clonotype was found a few times. Compared with germline, one end of the junction differs, possibly owing to a read error.

This TCR derives from a man aged 45 to 65 with Graves' hyperthyroidism. The chain uses TRBV2 and TRBJ1-4, with D unclear. Sequencing was performed on blood. CDR3 residues: CASRENEKLFF. The CDR3 DNA is TGTGCCAGCCGTGAAAATGAAAAACTGTTTTTT.